The 19 T cell receptor beta chains below were found in one sample sequenced in a study of T cells after yellow fever vaccination. TCRdb reprocessed the 5' RACE reads with MiXCR, giving one entry per CDR3 protein. The table lists about 260,000 distinct CDR3 sequences, about 5.2% of them singletons. This specimen was CD4+ T cells sorted from PBMCs, taken on the day of the yellow fever booster vaccination. Receptors originate from a man in his late teens or twenties who received the YFV17D yellow fever vaccine.

This clonotype was recorded many times. The chain is built from TRBV15 and TRBJ1-3; D is unresolved. In germline, CDR1 is LNHNV, CDR2 YYDKDF (reference sequence). This CDR3 contains 16 residues. The V gene lost 0 bases and the J gene lost 3 bases, with 12 bases spanning the gap. The chain's CDR3 is CATSREVQFGGNTIYF. The DNA of the CDR3 is TGTGCCACCAGCAGAGAGGTGCAGTTTGGTGGAAACACCATATATTTT.

This clonotype appeared a few times. The chain recombines TRBV6-5 with TRBJ2-3, with 10 bases aligning to TRBD2. The V segment lost 5 bases and the J segment 6 bases; nucleotides outside the gene matches: 11. This CDR3 has 16 amino acids. From germline, CDR1 is MNHEY and CDR2 SVGAGI. The CDR3 loop is CASSRSGGSRGDTQYF. The CDR3 bases are TGTGCCAGCAGTCGTAGCGGGGGGTCCCGGGGGGATACGCAGTATTTT.

The sample holds many counts of this clonotype. The J gene is TRBJ2-3, the V gene TRBV9; TRBD1 might be the D (6 bases). With 5 bases removed from V and 0 bases from J, the gap between germline ends came to 13 bases. CDR3 size: 15 residues. Looked up from germline, CDR1 is SGDLS and CDR2 is YYNGEE. The CDR3 loop is CASSYRGGSTDTQYF. CDR3 nucleotide sequence: TGTGCCAGCAGTTATAGAGGGGGTAGCACAGATACGCAGTATTTT. Looking up the rest from reference TRBV9 and TRBJ2-3 gives the full variable domain: DSGVTQTPKHLITATGQRVTLRCSPRSGDLSVYWYQQSLDQGLQFLIQYYNGEERAKGNILERFSAQQFPDLHSELNLSSLELGDSALYFCASSYRGGSTDTQYFGPGTRLTVL.

This clonotype has only a few counts. The V gene is TRBV6-1, the J gene TRBJ2-5; 8 bases line up with TRBD2. The germline V gene has CDR1 MNHNS and CDR2 SASEGT. The CDR3 is 17 residues long. Trimming removed 6 bases from V and 0 bases from J; junction bases left unmatched: 12. The CDR3 here is CASSPRLGGGNQETQYF. The CDR3 DNA reads TGTGCCAGCAGCCCCCGCCTCGGGGGGGGCAACCAAGAGACCCAGTACTTC.

The rearrangement links TRBV6-6 to TRBJ1-1; 10 nucleotides match TRBD1. The CDR3 runs to 15 residues. In germline, CDR1 is MNHNY, CDR2 SVGAGI (reference sequence). Trimming at V came to 6 bases and at J to 3 bases, leaving 7 bases not matched to a gene. CDR3 sequence (DNA): TGTGCCAGCAGCCCCCCAGGGACAGGGGACACTGAAGCTTTCTTT. This encodes CASSPPGTGDTEAFF.

CDR3: CASSGGMRDTQYF. CDR3 bases: TGTGCCAGCAGCGGGGGGATGAGGGATACGCAGTATTTT. The chain uses TRBV9 and TRBJ2-3; D is tentatively TRBD1 or TRBD2 (5 bases each). The CDR3 sequence is 13 residues long. The V end was cut by 3 bases, the J end by 6 bases, with 11 bases between. Germline CDR1 reads SGDLS; CDR2 reads YYNGEE.

This clonotype was seen at least ten times. The chain carries TRBV20-1 and TRBJ2-7; no clear D. This CDR3 has 12 amino acids. Germline CDR1 is DFQATT and CDR2 is SNEGSKA (reference sequence). V lost 0 bases and J lost 3, with 6 bases in between. The CDR3 DNA reads as TGCAGTGCTAGAGATCCAGTCTACGAGCAGTACTTC. This translates into CSARDPVYEQYF.

This clonotype was detected a few times. The CDR3 here is CASSLQGRNNQPQHF. The CDR3 nucleotides read TGTGCCAGCAGCCTACAGGGGCGTAATAATCAGCCCCAGCATTTT. The chain is built from TRBV7-2 and TRBJ1-5; 7 bases agree with TRBD1. The CDR3 covers 15 residues. With V trimmed by 5 bases and J by 4 bases, 8 bases remained unmatched. CDR1 and CDR2 from the germline V gene are SGHTA and FQGNSA.

The V and J genes are TRBV5-1 and TRBJ1-5; 7 nucleotides match TRBD1. The trim removed 0 bases at V and 1 base at J, leaving 4 bases unmatched. Germline V CDR1 and CDR2: SGHRS, YFSETQ. The CDR3 loop spans 16 amino acids. CDR3 region: CASSLVVTGSNQPQHF. Written as DNA, the CDR3 is TGCGCCAGCAGCTTGGTGGTGACAGGGAGCAATCAGCCCCAGCATTTT.

J is TRBJ2-5 and V is TRBV6-6; possible D gene TRBD1, 5 bases. Trimming removed 2 bases at V and 1 base at J, with 8 bases between. CDR3 size: 14 residues. In germline, CDR1 is MNHNY, CDR2 SVGAGI (reference sequence). The CDR3 DNA is TGTGCCAGCAGTTACGGGGCGGTCCAAGAGACCCAGTACTTC. It codes for CASSYGAVQETQYF.

Ten or more counts support this clonotype. The chain has TRBV15 and TRBJ2-1; D assignment may be TRBD1 or TRBD2 (5 bases each). The V gene lost 1 base and the J gene lost 5 bases, with 18 bases spanning the gap. Germline V gene lookup returns CDR1 LNHNV and CDR2 YYDKDF (reference sequence). The CDR3 loop spans 17 amino acids. The CDR3 is CATSRGNPGHENNEQFF. CDR3 DNA sequence: TGTGCCACCAGCAGAGGTAACCCGGGGCACGAAAACAATGAGCAGTTCTTC.

This clonotype was counted ten times or more. J is TRBJ2-5 and V is TRBV27; the D gene could be TRBD1 or TRBD2 (6 bases each). The V and J ends lost 6 bases and 4 bases respectively, with 12 bases between them. The CDR3 extends over 13 amino acids. Germline V gene sequence: CDR1 MNHEY, CDR2 SMNVEV (reference sequence). CDR3 sequence reads: CASSHGGGETQYF. CDR3 DNA: TGTGCCAGCAGCCACGGAGGGGGAGAGACCCAGTACTTC.

This clonotype was seen repeatedly, ten times or more. J is TRBJ2-2 and V is TRBV6-2 or TRBV6-3; the match to TRBD1 covers 7 bases. V lost 2 bases and J lost 6; bases outside the gene matches: 15. Germline CDR1 is MNHEY and CDR2 is SVGEGT. The CDR3 has 18 amino acids. For the CDR3, the DNA is TGTGCCAGCAGTTACACGCCTCCACACAGGGGACGAGCCGGGGAGCTGTTTTTT. Protein: CASSYTPPHRGRAGELFF.

This clonotype was recorded at least ten times. This rearrangement joins TRBV15 to TRBJ2-3, with D possibly TRBD2 on 6 matching bases. Germline loops: CDR1 LNHNV, CDR2 YYDKDF (reference sequence). With 1 base removed from V and 2 bases from J, the gap between germline ends came to 19 bases. The CDR3 contains 18 residues. The DNA of the CDR3 is TGTGCCACCAGCAGAGTACCTCCGGGACTTAGGAACACAGATACGCAGTATTTT. It is translated as CATSRVPPGLRNTDTQYF.

This clonotype has a handful of counts. The rearrangement joins TRBV5-1 to TRBJ1-1, with TRBD1 as a possible D gene (6 bases). The CDR3 contains 15 residues. Trimming removed 0 bases at V and 3 bases at J, with 12 bases between. Germline loops: CDR1 SGHRS, CDR2 YFSETQ. Written as DNA, the CDR3 is TGCGCCAGCAGCTTGGCTCCAGGGGTGGACACTGAAGCTTTCTTT. Translating gives CASSLAPGVDTEAFF.

J is TRBJ2-3 and V is TRBV6-5; D gene uncertain. V gave up 6 bases and J gave up 1 base, with 17 bases separating them. CDR1 MNHEY and CDR2 SVGAGI come from the germline V gene. The CDR3 loop spans 16 amino acids. The CDR3 region is CASSRPRRLGTDTQYF. CDR3 DNA sequence: TGTGCCAGCAGCCGACCCCGAAGGCTTGGCACAGATACGCAGTATTTT.

This clonotype was counted between two and nine times. This rearrangement joins TRBV12-3 or TRBV12-4 to TRBJ2-2, with TRBD1 identical over 8 bases. The CDR3 is made up of 14 amino acids. Trimming cost V 5 bases and J 3 bases; bases outside gene matches: 2. CDR3 coding DNA: TGTGCCAGCAGTCAACAGGGGGACACCGGGGAGCTGTTTTTT. This translates into CASSQQGDTGELFF.

Here the CDR3 reads CSAPSDSDNQPQHF. Written as DNA, the CDR3 is TGCAGTGCTCCCTCCGACAGCGACAATCAGCCCCAGCATTTT. The rearrangement uses TRBV20-1 and TRBJ1-5; tentative D call: TRBD1 (5 bases). The germline gives CDR1 DFQATT, CDR2 SNEGSKA (reference sequence). The ends were cut back, 5 bases at V and 3 bases at J, with 14 bases in the middle. The CDR3 totals 14 residues.

This clonotype has only a few counts. The chain has TRBV9 and TRBJ1-4; D is ambiguous. Germline V gene lookup returns CDR1 SGDLS and CDR2 YYNGEE. V lost 1 base and J lost 10, with 11 bases in between. This CDR3 is built from 13 residues. CDR3 nucleotide sequence: TGTGCCAGCAGCGTAAATCCGGACCGAAAACTGTTTTTT. This sequence encodes CASSVNPDRKLFF.